This T cell receptor beta chain was found in a study of cytomegalovirus exposure and HLA in healthy donors. Points from the study as a whole: In the roughly 120 validation repertoires, a later analysis found that first-cohort TCR clusters tended to co-occur. Cytomegalovirus association was listed for about 170 TCR beta chains.

Points on this clone: Its antigen is unknown.

TCRdb keeps only in-frame clones here, not all; method: immunoSEQ multiplex PCR. The sample includes about 68,000 clones, 91% of them seen just once. The sequence came from a man between 18 and 29 years old in good health and CMV-seronegative. The sample taken for sequencing was PBMCs.

The CDR3 reads CASSHIVYGADTQYF. CDR3 in DNA: TGCGCCAGCAGTCACATAGTTTACGGGGCAGATACGCAGTATTTT. The chain links TRBV23-1 to TRBJ2-3, with a weak D call TRBD2 (5 bases). TRBV23-1 is annotated as an ORF whose role is uncertain. The length of the CDR3 is 15 residues. With 3 bases removed from V and 4 bases from J, the gap between germline ends came to 14 bases.